These 10 T cell receptor beta chains share one sample of origin, sequenced in a study of cytomegalovirus exposure and HLA in healthy donors. Assay: immunoSEQ multiplex PCR; the TCRdb copy retains only in-frame clones and omits some. This table has 230,000 or so clones, 88% appearing once. Sequencing was done on a sample of PBMCs. These receptors came from a woman in her late teens or twenties in good health and CMV-seronegative.

The rearrangement joins TRBV27 to TRBJ2-7; 7 nucleotides agree with TRBD2. J lost 5 bases, V lost 3 bases, and 13 bases had no gene match. Germline V gene data show CDR1 as MNHEY and CDR2 as SMNVEV (reference sequence). The CDR3 runs 16 residues. CDR3 loop: CASSLNFLAAGDEQYF. CDR3 DNA: TGTGCCAGCAGTTTGAACTTTCTAGCGGCCGGAGACGAGCAGTACTTC.

V usage is TRBV9 and J usage is TRBJ1-2; 8 bases fit TRBD1. V dropped 0 bases and J dropped 7; count of bases not matched to a gene: 8. The CDR3 runs 15 residues. The germline V gene has CDR1 SGDLS and CDR2 YYNGEE. The CDR3: CASSVEGRGRGGYTF. For the CDR3, the DNA is TGTGCCAGCAGCGTAGAGGGCAGGGGGCGGGGTGGCTACACCTTC.

This sequence joins TRBV30 and TRBJ1-4; perhaps TRBD1 as D (6 bases). Looked up from germline, CDR1 is GTSNPN and CDR2 is SVGIG (reference sequence). The V end was cut by 0 bases, the J end by 3 bases, with 14 bases between. The CDR3 is 16 residues long. CDR3 loop: CAWSVRRGAPNEKLFF. DNA for the CDR3: TGTGCCTGGAGTGTACGTCGGGGGGCACCTAATGAAAAACTGTTTTTT.

This clone was observed a handful of times. This chain uses TRBV6-5 with TRBJ2-1; D is undetermined. The CDR3 loop spans 14 amino acids. V shed 5 bases and J shed 4 bases, with 12 bases lying between them. CDR1 is MNHEY and CDR2 is SVGAGI in the germline V gene. The CDR3: CASSTPSVYNEQFF. The CDR3 bases are TGTGCCAGCAGTACCCCTTCAGTGTACAATGAGCAGTTCTTC.

The chain recombines TRBV4-1 with TRBJ1-5, with TRBD1 matching over 7 bases. The J segment lost 5 bases and the V segment lost 3 bases, leaving 7 bases of the junction unmatched. This CDR3 region has 15 residues. CDR1 is MGHRA, CDR2 YSYEKL, per germline. CDR3 sequence (DNA): TGCGCCAGCAGCCAGTCACCGGGACAGCATCAGCCCCAGCATTTT. This sequence encodes CASSQSPGQHQPQHF.

The rearrangement joins TRBV14 to TRBJ2-5, with 8 nucleotides matching TRBD2. V dropped 2 bases and J dropped 2; count of bases not matched to a gene: 7. The CDR3 runs to 16 residues. Germline assignment: CDR1 SGHDN and CDR2 FVKESK. The CDR3 loop reads CASSQPPAGGQETQYF. The DNA for the CDR3 is TGTGCCAGCAGCCAACCCCCGGCGGGAGGACAAGAGACCCAGTACTTC.

This sequence joins TRBV5-4 and TRBJ2-1; no reliable D call. V dropped 3 bases and J dropped 4 bases, with 2 bases sitting between them. This CDR3 has 11 residues. In germline, CDR1 is SGHNT, CDR2 YYREEE (reference sequence). For the CDR3, the DNA is TGTGCCAGCAGCTCGTACAATGAGCAGTTCTTC. This sequence encodes CASSSYNEQFF.

The chain joins TRBV7-9 to TRBJ2-1; 10 bases map to TRBD2. The CDR3 runs to 15 residues. CDR1 is SEHNR, CDR2 FQNEAQ, per germline (reference sequence). V was pared by 3 bases and J by 7 bases, with 6 bases of the junction left unmatched. CDR3 DNA sequence: TGTGCCAGCAGCTTGGGGACTAGCGCAGAGAATGAGCAGTTCTTC. Amino acid sequence: CASSLGTSAENEQFF. Filled out from reference TRBV7-9 and TRBJ2-1, the complete variable domain reads DTGVSQNPRHKITKRGQNVTFRCDPISEHNRLYWYRQTLGQGPEFLTYFQNEAQLEKSRLLSDRFSAERPKGSFSTLEIQRTEQGDSAMYLCASSLGTSAENEQFFGPGTRLTVL.

The chain employs TRBV27 and TRBJ2-1, with TRBD2 matching 14 bases. There are 15 residues in the CDR3. The ends lost 6 bases at V and 7 bases at J; junction bases unmatched: 5. Germline values: CDR1 MNHEY, CDR2 SMNVEV (reference sequence). DNA of the CDR3: TGTGCCAGCAGCCCCGGGACTAGCGGGAGTAATGAGCAGTTCTTC. Translating gives CASSPGTSGSNEQFF.

This chain links TRBV29-1 with TRBJ2-5, with 8 nucleotides matching TRBD2. CDR3 length: 11 residues. Germline CDR1 SQVTM, CDR2 ANQGSEA. V trimming: 6 bases; J trimming: 5 bases; junction bases outside the gene matches: 2. Here the CDR3 DNA reads TGCAGCGTGAGACTAGCGGAGACCCAGTACTTC. This encodes CSVRLAETQYF.